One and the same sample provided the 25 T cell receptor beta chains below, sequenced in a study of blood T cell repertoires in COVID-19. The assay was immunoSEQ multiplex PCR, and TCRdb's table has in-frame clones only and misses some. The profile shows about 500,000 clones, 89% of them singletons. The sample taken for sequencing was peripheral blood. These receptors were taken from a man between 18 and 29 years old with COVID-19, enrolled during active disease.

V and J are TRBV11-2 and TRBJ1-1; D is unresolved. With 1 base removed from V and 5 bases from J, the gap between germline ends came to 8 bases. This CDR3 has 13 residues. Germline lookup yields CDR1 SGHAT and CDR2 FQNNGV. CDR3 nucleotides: TGTGCCAGCAGCTTAGTTGAGACAACTGAAGCTTTCTTT. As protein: CASSLVETTEAFF.

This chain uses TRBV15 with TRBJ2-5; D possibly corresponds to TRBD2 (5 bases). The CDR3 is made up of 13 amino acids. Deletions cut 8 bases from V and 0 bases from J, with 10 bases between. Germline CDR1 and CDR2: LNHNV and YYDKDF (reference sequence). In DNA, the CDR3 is TGTGCCACCGGAGGACCCAACCAAGAGACCCAGTACTTC. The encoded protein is CATGGPNQETQYF.

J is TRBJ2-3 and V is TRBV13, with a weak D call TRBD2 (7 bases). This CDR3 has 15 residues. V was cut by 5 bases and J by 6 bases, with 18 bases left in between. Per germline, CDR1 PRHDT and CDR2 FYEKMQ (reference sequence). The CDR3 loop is CASSPPRGAGDTQYF. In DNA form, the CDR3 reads TGTGCCAGCAGCCCGCCCCGGGGGGCGGGGGATACGCAGTATTTT.

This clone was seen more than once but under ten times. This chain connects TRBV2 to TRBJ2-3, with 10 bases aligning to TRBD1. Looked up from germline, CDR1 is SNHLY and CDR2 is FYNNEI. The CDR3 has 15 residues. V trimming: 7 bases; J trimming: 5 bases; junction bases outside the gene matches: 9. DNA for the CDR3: TGTGCCAGCAACGCCCGACAGGGGGCAGGAGATACGCAGTATTTT. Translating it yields CASNARQGAGDTQYF.

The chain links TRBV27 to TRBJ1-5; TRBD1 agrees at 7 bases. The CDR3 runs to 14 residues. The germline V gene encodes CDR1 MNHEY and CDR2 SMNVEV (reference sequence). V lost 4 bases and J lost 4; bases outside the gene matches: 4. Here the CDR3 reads CASSSLQGNQPQHF. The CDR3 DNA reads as TGTGCCAGCAGTTCCCTACAGGGGAATCAGCCCCAGCATTTT.

CDR3 loop: CASSRDSPSGNTIYF. The CDR3 coding sequence is TGTGCCAGCAGCAGGGACAGCCCTTCTGGAAACACCATATATTTT. The rearrangement links TRBV7-2 to TRBJ1-3; 7 bases agree with TRBD1. The CDR3 length is 15 residues. The J segment lost 1 base and the V segment lost 5 bases, leaving 5 bases of the junction unmatched. The germline CDR1 and CDR2 sequences are SGHTA and FQGNSA. Supplemented by reference TRBV7-2 and TRBJ1-3, the full variable domain reads GAGVSQSPSNKVTEKGKDVELRCDPISGHTALYWYRQSLGQGLEFLIYFQGNSAPDKSGLPSDRFSAERTGGSVSTLTIQRTQQEDSAVYLCASSRDSPSGNTIYFGEGSWLTVV.

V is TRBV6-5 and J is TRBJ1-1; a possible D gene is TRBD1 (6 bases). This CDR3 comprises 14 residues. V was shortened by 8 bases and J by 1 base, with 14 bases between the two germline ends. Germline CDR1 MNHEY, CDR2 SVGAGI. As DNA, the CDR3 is TGTGCCAGCGGGCGTCAGGGGAAGAACACTGAAGCTTTCTTT. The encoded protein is CASGRQGKNTEAFF.

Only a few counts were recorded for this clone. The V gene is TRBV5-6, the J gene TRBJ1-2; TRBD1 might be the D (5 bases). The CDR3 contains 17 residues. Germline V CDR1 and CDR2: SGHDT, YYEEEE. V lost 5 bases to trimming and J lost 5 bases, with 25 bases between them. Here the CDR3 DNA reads TGTGCCAGCAGGCTAAGATCGTCCGGACAATCGACTTATGGCTACACCTTC. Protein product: CASRLRSSGQSTYGYTF.

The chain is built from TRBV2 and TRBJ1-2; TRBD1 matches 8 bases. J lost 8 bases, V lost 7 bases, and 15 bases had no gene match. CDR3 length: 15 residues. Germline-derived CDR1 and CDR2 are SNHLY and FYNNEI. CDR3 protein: CASKGRGLDPGGYTF. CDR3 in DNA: TGTGCCAGCAAAGGCAGGGGGCTTGATCCGGGAGGCTACACCTTC.

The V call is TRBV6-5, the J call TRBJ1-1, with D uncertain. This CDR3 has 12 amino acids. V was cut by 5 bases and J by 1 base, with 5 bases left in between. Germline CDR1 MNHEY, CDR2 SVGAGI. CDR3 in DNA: TGTGCCAGCAGTACAGCGAACACTGAAGCTTTCTTT. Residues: CASSTANTEAFF.

The CDR3 DNA sequence: TGCAGCGTTGTAGGGGCTACCTACGAGCAGTACTTC. Protein sequence: CSVVGATYEQYF. The chain links TRBV29-1 to TRBJ2-7; a weak D match, TRBD1 (5 bases). Per the germline V gene, CDR1 is SQVTM and CDR2 is ANQGSEA. The V gene lost 4 bases and the J gene lost 2 bases, with 9 bases spanning the gap. This CDR3 has 12 residues.

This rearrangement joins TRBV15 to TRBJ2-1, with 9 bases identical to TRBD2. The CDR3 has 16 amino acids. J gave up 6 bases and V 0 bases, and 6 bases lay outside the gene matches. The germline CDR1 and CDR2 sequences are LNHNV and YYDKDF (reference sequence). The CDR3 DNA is TGTGCCACCAGCAGAGATTTAGGACTAGCGTCCAATGAGCAGTTCTTC. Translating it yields CATSRDLGLASNEQFF. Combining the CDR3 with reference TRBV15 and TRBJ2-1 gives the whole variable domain DAMVIQNPRYQVTQFGKPVTLSCSQTLNHNVMYWYQQKSSQAPKLLFHYYDKDFNNEADTPDNFQSRRPNTSFCFLDIRSPGLGDTAMYLCATSRDLGLASNEQFFGPGTRLTVL.

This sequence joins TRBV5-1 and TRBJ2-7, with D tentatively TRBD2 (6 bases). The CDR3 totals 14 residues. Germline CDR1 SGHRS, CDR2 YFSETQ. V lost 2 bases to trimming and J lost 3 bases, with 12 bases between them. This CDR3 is CASSLRAGGYEQYF. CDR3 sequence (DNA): TGCGCCAGCAGCTTAAGGGCCGGGGGCTACGAGCAGTACTTC. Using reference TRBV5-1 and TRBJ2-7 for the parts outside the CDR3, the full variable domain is KAGVTQTPRYLIKTRGQQVTLSCSPISGHRSVSWYQQTPGQGLQFLFEYFSETQRNKGNFPGRFSGRQFSNSRSEMNVSTLELGDSALYLCASSLRAGGYEQYFGPGTRLTVT.

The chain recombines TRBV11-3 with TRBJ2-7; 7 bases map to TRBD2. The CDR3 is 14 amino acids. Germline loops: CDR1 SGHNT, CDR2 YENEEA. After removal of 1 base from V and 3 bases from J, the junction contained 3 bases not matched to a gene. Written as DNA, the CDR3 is TGTGCCAGCAGCTTAGGCGGGGGACGCTACGAGCAGTACTTC. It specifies CASSLGGGRYEQYF. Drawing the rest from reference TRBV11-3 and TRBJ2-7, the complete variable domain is EAGVVQSPRYKIIEKKQPVAFWCNPISGHNTLYWYLQNLGQGPELLIRYENEEAVDDSQLPKDRFSAERLKGVDSTLKIQPAELGDSAVYLCASSLGGGRYEQYFGPGTRLTVT.

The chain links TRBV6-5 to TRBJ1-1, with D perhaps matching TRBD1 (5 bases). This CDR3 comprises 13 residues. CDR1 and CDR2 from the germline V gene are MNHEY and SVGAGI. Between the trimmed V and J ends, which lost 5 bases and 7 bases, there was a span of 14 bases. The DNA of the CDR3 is TGTGCCAGCAGTAGTTGGGGCGCGGTTGAAGCTTTCTTT. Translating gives CASSSWGAVEAFF.

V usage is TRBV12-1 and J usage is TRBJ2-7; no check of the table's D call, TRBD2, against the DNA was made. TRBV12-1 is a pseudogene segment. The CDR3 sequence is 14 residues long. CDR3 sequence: CAGPPGQKKDEQYF. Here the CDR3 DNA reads TGTGCCGGTCCACCGGGTCAGAAAAAGGACGAGCAGTACTTC.

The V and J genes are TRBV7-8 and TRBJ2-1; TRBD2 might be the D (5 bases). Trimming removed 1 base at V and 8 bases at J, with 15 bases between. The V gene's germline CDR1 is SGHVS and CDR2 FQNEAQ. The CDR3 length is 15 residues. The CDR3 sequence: CASSLVSTGVDEQFF. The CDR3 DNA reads TGTGCCAGCAGCTTAGTCAGTACCGGGGTGGATGAGCAGTTCTTC.

The CDR3 sequence is CASSPGLSNYGYTF. CDR3 DNA: TGCGCCAGCAGCCCCGGTTTGTCCAACTATGGCTACACCTTC. V usage is TRBV5-1 and J usage is TRBJ1-2; D gene uncertain. Germline V gene lookup returns CDR1 SGHRS and CDR2 YFSETQ. Trimming removed 4 bases from V and 2 bases from J, with 12 bases in between. CDR3 size: 14 residues.

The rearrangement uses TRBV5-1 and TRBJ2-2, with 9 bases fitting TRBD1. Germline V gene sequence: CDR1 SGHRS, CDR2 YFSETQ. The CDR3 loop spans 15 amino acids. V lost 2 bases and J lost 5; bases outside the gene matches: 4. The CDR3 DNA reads TGCGCCAGCAGCTTTGGACAGGGGCGTACCGGGGAGCTGTTTTTT. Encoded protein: CASSFGQGRTGELFF. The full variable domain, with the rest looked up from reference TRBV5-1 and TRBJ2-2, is KAGVTQTPRYLIKTRGQQVTLSCSPISGHRSVSWYQQTPGQGLQFLFEYFSETQRNKGNFPGRFSGRQFSNSRSEMNVSTLELGDSALYLCASSFGQGRTGELFFGEGSRLTVL.

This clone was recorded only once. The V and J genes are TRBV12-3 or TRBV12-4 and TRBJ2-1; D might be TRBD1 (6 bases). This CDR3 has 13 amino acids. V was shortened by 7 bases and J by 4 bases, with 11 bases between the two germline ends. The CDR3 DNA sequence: TGTGCCAGCACACAGGGTATTTACAATGAGCAGTTCTTC. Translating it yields CASTQGIYNEQFF.

Here the CDR3 reads CASSATSGSWNEQFF. CDR3 DNA sequence: TGCGCCAGCAGCGCAACTAGCGGGAGTTGGAATGAGCAGTTCTTC. The rearrangement uses TRBV5-1 and TRBJ2-1, with TRBD2 identical over 11 bases. V lost 4 bases and J lost 7; bases outside the gene matches: 7. The CDR3 is made up of 15 amino acids. CDR1 is SGHRS, CDR2 YFSETQ, per germline.

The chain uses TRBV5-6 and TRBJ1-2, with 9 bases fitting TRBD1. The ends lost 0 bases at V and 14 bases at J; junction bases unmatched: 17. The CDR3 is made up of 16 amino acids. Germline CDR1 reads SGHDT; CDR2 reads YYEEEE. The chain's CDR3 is CASSLAPGGQGPGRTF. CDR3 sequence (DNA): TGTGCCAGCAGCTTGGCTCCGGGGGGACAGGGTCCCGGGAGGACCTTC.

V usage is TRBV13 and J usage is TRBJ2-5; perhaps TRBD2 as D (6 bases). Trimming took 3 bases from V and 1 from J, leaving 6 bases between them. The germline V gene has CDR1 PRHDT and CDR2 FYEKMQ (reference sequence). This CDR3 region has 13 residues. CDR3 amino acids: CASSFGGQETQYF. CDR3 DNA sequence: TGTGCCAGCAGCTTCGGGGGCCAAGAGACCCAGTACTTC.

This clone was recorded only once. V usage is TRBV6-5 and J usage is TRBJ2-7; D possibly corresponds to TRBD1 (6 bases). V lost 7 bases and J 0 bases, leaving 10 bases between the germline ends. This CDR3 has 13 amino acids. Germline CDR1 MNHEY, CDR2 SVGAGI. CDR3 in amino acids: CASMLQGSYEQYF. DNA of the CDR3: TGTGCCAGCATGTTACAGGGCTCCTACGAGCAGTACTTC.

CDR3 in DNA: TGTGCCAGCCAACCGGGACAGAGAATCACAGATACGCAGTATTTT. Its protein is CASQPGQRITDTQYF. V is TRBV6-5 and J is TRBJ2-3, with TRBD1 identical over 7 bases. The CDR3 runs to 15 residues. Germline lookup yields CDR1 MNHEY and CDR2 SVGAGI. V shed 8 bases, J shed 2 bases, and the junction held 10 bases outside the gene matches.